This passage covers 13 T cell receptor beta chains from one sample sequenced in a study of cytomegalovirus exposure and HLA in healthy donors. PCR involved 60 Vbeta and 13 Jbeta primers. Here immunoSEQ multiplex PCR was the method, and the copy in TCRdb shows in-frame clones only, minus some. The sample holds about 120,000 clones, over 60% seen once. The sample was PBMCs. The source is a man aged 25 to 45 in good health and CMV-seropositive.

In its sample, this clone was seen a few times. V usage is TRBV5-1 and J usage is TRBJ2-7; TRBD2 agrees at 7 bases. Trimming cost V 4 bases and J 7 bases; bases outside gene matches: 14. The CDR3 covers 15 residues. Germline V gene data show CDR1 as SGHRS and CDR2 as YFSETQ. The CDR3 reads CASSPGVSASGEQYF. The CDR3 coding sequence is TGCGCCAGCAGCCCGGGGGTGTCGGCTAGCGGAGAGCAGTACTTC.

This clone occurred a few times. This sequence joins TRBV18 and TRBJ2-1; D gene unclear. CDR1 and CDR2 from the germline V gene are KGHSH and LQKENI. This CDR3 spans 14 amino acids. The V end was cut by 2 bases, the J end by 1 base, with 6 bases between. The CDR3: CASSPALSYNEQFF. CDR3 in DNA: TGTGCCAGCTCACCAGCACTTTCCTACAATGAGCAGTTCTTC.

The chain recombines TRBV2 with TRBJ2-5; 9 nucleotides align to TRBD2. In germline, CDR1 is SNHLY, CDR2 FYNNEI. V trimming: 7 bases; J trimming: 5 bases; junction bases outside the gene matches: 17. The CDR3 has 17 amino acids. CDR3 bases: TGTGCCAGCAAATCTGCCCTTTGGCGGGGGGGTGTGGAGACCCAGTACTTC. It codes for CASKSALWRGGVETQYF.

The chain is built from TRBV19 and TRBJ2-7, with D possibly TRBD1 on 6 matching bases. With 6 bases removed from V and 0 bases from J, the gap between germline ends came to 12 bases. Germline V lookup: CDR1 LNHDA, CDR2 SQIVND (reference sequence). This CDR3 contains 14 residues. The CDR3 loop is CASSSYRDSYEQYF. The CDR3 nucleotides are TGTGCCAGTAGCTCATACAGGGACTCCTACGAGCAGTACTTC.

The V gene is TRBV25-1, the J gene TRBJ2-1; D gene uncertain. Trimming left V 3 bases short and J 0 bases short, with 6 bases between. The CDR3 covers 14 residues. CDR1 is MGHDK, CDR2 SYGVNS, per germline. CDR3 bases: TGTGCCAGCAGTGAGGGCTTCTCCTACAATGAGCAGTTCTTC. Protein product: CASSEGFSYNEQFF.

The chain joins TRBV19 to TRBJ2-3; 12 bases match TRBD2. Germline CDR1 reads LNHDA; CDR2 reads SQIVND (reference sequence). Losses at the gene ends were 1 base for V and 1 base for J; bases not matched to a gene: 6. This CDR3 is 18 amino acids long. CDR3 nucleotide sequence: TGTGCCAGTAGTATAGGCGGGACTAGCGGGTTCGGCACAGATACGCAGTATTTT. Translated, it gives CASSIGGTSGFGTDTQYF.

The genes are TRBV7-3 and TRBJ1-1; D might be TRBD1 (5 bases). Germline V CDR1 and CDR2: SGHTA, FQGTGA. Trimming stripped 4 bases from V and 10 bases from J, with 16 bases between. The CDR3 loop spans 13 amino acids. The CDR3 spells CASSSGSGPGAFF. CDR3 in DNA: TGTGCCAGCAGCTCTGGTTCAGGGCCTGGAGCTTTCTTT.

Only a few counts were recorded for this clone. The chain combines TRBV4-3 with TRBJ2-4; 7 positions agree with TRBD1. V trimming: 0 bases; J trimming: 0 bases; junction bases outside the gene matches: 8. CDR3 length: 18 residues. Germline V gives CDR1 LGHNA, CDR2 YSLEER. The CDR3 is CASSQDLGTALAKNIQYF. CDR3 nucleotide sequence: TGCGCCAGCAGCCAAGATCTTGGGACAGCCCTAGCCAAAAACATTCAGTACTTC.

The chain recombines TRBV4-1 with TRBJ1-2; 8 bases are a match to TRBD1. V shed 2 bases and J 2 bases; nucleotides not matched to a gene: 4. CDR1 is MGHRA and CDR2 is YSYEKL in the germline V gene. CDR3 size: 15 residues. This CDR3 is CASSQNQGANYGYTF. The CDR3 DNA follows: TGCGCCAGCAGCCAAAATCAGGGGGCAAACTATGGCTACACCTTC.

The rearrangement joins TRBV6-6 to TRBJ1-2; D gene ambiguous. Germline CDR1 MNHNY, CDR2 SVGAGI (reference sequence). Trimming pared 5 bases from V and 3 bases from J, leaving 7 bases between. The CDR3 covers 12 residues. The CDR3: CASSTEYYGYTF. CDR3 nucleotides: TGTGCCAGCAGTACAGAATACTATGGCTACACCTTC.

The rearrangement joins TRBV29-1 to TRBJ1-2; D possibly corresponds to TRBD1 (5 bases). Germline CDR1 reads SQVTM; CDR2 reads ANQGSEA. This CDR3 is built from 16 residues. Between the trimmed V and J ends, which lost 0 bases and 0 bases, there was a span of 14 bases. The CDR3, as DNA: TGCAGCGTTGAAGATCTGGGGGAGGGACCTAACTATGGCTACACCTTC. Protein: CSVEDLGEGPNYGYTF.

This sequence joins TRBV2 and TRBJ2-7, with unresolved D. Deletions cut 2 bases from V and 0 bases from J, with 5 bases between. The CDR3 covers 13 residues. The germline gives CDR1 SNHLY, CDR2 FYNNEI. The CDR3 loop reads CASSEPYSYEQYF. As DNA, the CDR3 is TGTGCCAGCAGTGAACCCTACTCCTACGAGCAGTACTTC.

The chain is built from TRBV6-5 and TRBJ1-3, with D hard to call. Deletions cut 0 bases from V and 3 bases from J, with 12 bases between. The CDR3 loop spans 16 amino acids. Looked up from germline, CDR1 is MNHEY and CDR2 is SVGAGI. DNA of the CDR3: TGTGCCAGCAGTTACTCTTTAGCAAATCTTGGAAACACCATATATTTT. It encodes CASSYSLANLGNTIYF.